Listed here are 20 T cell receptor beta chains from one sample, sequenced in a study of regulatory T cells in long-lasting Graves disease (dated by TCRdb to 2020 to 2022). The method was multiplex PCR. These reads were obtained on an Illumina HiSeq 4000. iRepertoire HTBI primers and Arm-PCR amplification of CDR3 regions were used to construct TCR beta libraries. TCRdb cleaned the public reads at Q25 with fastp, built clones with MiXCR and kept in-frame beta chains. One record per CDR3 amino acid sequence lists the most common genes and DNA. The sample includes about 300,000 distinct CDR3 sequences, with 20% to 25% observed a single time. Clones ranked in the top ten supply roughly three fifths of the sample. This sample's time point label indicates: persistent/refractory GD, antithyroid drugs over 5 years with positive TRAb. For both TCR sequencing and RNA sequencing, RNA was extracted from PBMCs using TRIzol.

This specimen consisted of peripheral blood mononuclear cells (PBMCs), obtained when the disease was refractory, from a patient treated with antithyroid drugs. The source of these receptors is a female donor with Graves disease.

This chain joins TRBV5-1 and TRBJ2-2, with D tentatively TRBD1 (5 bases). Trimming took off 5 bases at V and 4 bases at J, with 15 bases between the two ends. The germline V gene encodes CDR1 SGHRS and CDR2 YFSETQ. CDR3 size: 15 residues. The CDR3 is CASSFDSGTTGELFF. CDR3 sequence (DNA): TGCGCCAGCAGTTTTGACAGTGGAACCACCGGGGAGCTGTTTTTT.

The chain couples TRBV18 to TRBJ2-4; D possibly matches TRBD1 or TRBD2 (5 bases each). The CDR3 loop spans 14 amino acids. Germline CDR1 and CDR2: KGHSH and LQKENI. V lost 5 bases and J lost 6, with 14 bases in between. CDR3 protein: CASSGTAEVNIQYF. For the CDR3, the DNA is TGTGCCAGCTCAGGGACCGCGGAGGTAAACATTCAGTACTTC. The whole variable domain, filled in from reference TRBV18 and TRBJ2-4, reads NAGVMQNPRHLVRRRGQEARLRCSPMKGHSHVYWYRQLPEEGLKFMVYLQKENIIDESGMPKERFSAEFPKEGPSILRIQQVVRGDSAAYFCASSGTAEVNIQYFGAGTRLSVL.

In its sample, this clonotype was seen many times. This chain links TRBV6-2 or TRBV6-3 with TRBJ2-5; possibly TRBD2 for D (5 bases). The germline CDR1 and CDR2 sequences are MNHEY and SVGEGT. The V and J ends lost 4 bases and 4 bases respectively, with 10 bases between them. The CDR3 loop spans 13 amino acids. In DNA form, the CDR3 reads TGTGCCAGCAGTTCCGGACGGGGAGAGACCCAGTACTTC. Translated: CASSSGRGETQYF.

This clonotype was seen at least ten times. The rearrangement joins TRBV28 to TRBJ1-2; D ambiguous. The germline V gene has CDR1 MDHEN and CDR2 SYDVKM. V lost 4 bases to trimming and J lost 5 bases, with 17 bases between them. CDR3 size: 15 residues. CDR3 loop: CASSWESGWGYGYTF. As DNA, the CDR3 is TGTGCCAGCAGTTGGGAGAGCGGGTGGGGTTATGGCTACACCTTC.

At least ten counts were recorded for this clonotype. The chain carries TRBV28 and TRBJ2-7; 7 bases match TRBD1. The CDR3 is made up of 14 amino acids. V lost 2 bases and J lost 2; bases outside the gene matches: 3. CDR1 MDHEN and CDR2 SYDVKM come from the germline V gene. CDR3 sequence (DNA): TGTGCCAGCAGTTTAGAGACAGGGACCTACGAGCAGTACTTC. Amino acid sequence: CASSLETGTYEQYF.

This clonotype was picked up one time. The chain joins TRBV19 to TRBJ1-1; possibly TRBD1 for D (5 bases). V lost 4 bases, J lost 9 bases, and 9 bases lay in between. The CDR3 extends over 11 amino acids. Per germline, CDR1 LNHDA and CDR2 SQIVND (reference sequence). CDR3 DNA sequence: TGTGCCAGTAGTAGCCAGGGTAAAGCTTTCTTT. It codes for CASSSQGKAFF.

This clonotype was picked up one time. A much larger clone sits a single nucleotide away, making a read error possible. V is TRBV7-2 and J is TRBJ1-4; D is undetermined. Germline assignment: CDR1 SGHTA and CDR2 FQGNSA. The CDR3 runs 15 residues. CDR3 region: CASSLVASTNETLFF. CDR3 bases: TGTGCCAGCAGCTTAGTAGCTTCAACTAATGAAACACTGTTTTTT.

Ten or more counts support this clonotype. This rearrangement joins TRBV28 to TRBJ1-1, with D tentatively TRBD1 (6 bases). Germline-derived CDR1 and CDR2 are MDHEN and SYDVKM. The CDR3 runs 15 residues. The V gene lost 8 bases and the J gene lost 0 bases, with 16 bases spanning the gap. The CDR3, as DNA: TGTGCCAGCTCACCTAACCAGGGGCTGAACACTGAAGCTTTCTTT. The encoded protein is CASSPNQGLNTEAFF.

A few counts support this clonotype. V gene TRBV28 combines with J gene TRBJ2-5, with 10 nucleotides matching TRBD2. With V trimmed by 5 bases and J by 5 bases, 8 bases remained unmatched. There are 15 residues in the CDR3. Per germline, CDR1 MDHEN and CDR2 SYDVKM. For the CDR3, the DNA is TGTGCCAGCAGTGCTCCCGGGACTAGCGAGGAGACCCAGTACTTC. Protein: CASSAPGTSEETQYF.

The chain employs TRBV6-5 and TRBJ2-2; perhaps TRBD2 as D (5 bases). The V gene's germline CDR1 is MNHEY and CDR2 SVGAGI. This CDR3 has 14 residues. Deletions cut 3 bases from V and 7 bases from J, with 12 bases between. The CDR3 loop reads CASSYPGSDGELFF. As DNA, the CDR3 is TGTGCCAGCAGTTATCCGGGGTCAGACGGGGAGCTGTTTTTT.

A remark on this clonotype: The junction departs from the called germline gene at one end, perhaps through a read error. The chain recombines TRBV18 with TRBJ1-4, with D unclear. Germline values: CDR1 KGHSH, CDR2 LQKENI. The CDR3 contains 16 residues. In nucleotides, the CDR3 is TGTGCCAGCTCACCATTCCCCGGGCTGACTAATGAAAAACTGGTTTTT. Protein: CASSPFPGLTNEKLVF.

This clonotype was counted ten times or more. CDR3 loop: CASSLVGTGEETQYF. CDR3 bases: TGTGCCAGCAGCTTAGTCGGGACAGGGGAAGAGACCCAGTACTTC. This chain links TRBV7-9 with TRBJ2-5; the match to TRBD1 covers 10 bases. The CDR3 extends over 15 amino acids. J lost 3 bases, V lost 1 base, and 2 bases had no gene match. Germline CDR1 is SEHNR and CDR2 is FQNEAQ (reference sequence).

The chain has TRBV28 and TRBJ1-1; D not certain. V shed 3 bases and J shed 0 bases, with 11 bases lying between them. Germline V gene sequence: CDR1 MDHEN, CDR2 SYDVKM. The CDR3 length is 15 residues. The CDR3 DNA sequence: TGTGCCAGCAGTTTCCGGAGGCTAGTGAACACTGAAGCTTTCTTT. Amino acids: CASSFRRLVNTEAFF. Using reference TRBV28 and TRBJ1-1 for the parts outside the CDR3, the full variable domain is DVKVTQSSRYLVKRTGEKVFLECVQDMDHENMFWYRQDPGLGLRLIYFSYDVKMKEKGDIPEGYSVSREKKERFSLILESASTNQTSMYLCASSFRRLVNTEAFFGQGTRLTVV.

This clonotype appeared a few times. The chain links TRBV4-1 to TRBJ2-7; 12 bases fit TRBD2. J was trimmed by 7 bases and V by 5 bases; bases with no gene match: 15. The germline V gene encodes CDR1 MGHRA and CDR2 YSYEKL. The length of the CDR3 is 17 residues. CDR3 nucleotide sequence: TGCGCCAGCAGCAAAGGTTATATTCGACTAGCGGGAGAAGAGCAGTACTTC. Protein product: CASSKGYIRLAGEEQYF.

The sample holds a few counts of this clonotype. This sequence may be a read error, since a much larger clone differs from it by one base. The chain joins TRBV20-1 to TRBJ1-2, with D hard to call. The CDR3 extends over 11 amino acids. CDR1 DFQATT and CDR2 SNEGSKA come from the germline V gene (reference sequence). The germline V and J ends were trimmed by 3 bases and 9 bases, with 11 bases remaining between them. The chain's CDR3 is CSASPNYSYTF. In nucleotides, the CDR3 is TGCAGTGCTAGCCCCAATTATAGCTACACCTTC.

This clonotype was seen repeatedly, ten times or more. The CDR3: CASSPLQGTNTEAFF. CDR3 DNA: TGTGCCAGCAGCCCTTTGCAGGGGACGAACACTGAAGCTTTCTTT. This chain joins TRBV28 and TRBJ1-1, with D possibly being TRBD1 (6 bases). V lost 6 bases and J lost 1, with 15 bases in between. Germline CDR1 MDHEN, CDR2 SYDVKM. This CDR3 is built from 15 residues.

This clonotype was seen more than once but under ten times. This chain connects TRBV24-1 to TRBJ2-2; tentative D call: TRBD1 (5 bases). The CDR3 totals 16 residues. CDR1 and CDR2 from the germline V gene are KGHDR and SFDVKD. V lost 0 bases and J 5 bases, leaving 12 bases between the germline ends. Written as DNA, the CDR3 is TGTGCCACCAGTGATTTGAATCAGGGTGGAACCGGGGAGCTGTTTTTT. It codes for CATSDLNQGGTGELFF.

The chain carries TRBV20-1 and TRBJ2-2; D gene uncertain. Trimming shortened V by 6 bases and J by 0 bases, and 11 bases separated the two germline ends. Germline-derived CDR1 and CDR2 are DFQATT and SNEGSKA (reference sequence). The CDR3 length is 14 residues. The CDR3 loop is CSARYRANTGELFF. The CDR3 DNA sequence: TGCAGTGCCCGGTATAGGGCGAACACCGGGGAGCTGTTTTTT.

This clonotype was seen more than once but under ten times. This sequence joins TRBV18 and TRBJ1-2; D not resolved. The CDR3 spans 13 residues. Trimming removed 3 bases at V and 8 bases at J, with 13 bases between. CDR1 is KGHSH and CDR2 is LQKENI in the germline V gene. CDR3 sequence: CASSPAVYYGYTF. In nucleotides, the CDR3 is TGTGCCAGCTCACCTGCCGTATATTACGGCTACACCTTC.

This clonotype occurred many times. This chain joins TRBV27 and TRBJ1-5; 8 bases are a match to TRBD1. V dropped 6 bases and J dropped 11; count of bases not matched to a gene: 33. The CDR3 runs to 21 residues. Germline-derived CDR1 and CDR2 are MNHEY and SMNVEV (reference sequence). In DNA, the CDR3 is TGTGCCAGCAGGACCTTCCCGGGACAGGAATGGCTCCCTAGGTGGGGTTGGACCCAGCATTTT. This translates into CASRTFPGQEWLPRWGWTQHF.